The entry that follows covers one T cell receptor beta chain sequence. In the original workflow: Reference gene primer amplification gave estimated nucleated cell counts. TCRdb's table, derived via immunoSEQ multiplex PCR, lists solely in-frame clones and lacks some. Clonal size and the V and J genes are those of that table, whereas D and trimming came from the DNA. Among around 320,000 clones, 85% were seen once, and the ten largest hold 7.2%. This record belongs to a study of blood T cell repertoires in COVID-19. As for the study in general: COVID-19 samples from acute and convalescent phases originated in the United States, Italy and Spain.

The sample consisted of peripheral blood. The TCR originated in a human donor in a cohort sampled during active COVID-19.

DNA of the CDR3: TGTGCCAGCAGTAAGGGATCAAACAGGGGGAACTATGGCTACACCTTC. It specifies CASSKGSNRGNYGYTF. This chain connects TRBV6-2 or TRBV6-3 to TRBJ1-2; 8 bases are a match to TRBD1. Germline-derived CDR1 and CDR2 are MNHEY and SVGEGT. The CDR3 consists of 16 residues. J was trimmed by 2 bases and V by 5 bases; bases with no gene match: 10.